Listed below are T cell receptor beta chains from one sample, sequenced in a study of molecular identifiers for immune sequencing clone quantification. From the PCR reads, TCRdb called clonotypes with MiXCR, one entry per CDR3 protein. The repertoire consists of 70,000 to 95,000 distinct CDR3 sequences, with under 20% occurring once and the leading ten covering 0.7% to 0.95%. The specimen was naive CD8+ T cells from blood, with Jurkat cell RNA spiked in. The source is a human donor in good health. Some libraries in this study had Jurkat cell RNA spiked in. The CDR3 runs from the conserved cysteine through the conserved F or W. A D gene is named only where the DNA matches it firmly. Not all rows give a size; the values are once, few, many and, for expanded clones, a class.

>TRBV4-3|TRBJ2-7|many|NA
TGCGCCAGCAGCCAAGATCGGGGGACGGCTTACGAGCAGTACTTC
CASSQDRGTAYEQYF
>TRBV4-2|TRBJ2-3|few|TRBD2
TGTGCCAGCAGCCAAGAGGAACTAGCGGGAGGTACGGCCACAGATACGCAGTATTTT
CASSQEELAGGTATDTQYF
>TRBV11-2|TRBJ2-5|many|NA
TGTGCCAGCAGCTCTAGCTTTCAGCCAGAGACCCAGTACTTC
CASSSSFQPETQYF
>TRBV19|TRBJ2-2|many|NA
TGTGCCAGTATTGGGGATACCGGGGAGCTGTTTTTT
CASIGDTGELFF
>TRBV11-2|TRBJ2-3|many|NA
TGTGCCAGCAGCCCAATGACAGGCGAGACAGATACGCAGTATTTT
CASSPMTGETDTQYF
>TRBV20-1|TRBJ2-1|many|NA
TGCAGTGCTAGAGGGATCTCGTACAATGAGCAGTTCTTC
CSARGISYNEQFF
>TRBV19|TRBJ2-3|few|TRBD2
TGTGCCAGCAACCTGGGAGGGGCGCGGACAGATACGCAGTATTTT
CASNLGGARTDTQYF
>TRBV20-1|TRBJ2-7|NA|NA
TGCAGTGCTCCCGGGCTAGCGACCTACGAGCAGTACTTC
CSAPGLATYEQYF
>TRBV24-1|TRBJ2-5|many|TRBD2
TGTGCCACCAGTGCCGGGACTAGCGGGGGTTTCGGAGAGACCCAGTACTTC
CATSAGTSGGFGETQYF
>TRBV28|TRBJ1-1|many|NA
TGTGCCAGCAGTTCGACAGGCATGAACACTGAAGCTTTCTTT
CASSSTGMNTEAFF
>TRBV5-6|TRBJ1-5|many|NA
TGTGCCAGCAGCAGAGGGATTGGTAGCAATCAGCCCCAGCATTTT
CASSRGIGSNQPQHF
>TRBV27|TRBJ2-1|NA|TRBD2
TGTGCCAGCAGTTTAGCGGGGGGTCTCTGCAATGAGCAGTTCTTC
CASSLAGGLCNEQFF
>TRBV5-1|TRBJ1-2|many|TRBD1
TGCGCCAGCAGTTATACAGGGGGCAACTATGGCTACACCTTC
CASSYTGGNYGYTF
>TRBV5-4|TRBJ2-7|many|TRBD2
TGTGCCAGCAGCGGACCGGGACTAGCGGGCTACGAGCAGTACTTC
CASSGPGLAGYEQYF
>TRBV20-1|TRBJ2-7|many|NA
TGCAGTGCTAGAGATCTAGAACCCAGCGAGCAGTACTTC
CSARDLEPSEQYF
>TRBV28|TRBJ2-2|many|TRBD2
TGTGCCAGCAGTTTCCCTACCCGTCAGACTAGCGGGACGAACACCGGGGAGCTGTTTTTT
CASSFPTRQTSGTNTGELFF
>TRBV19|TRBJ2-3|many|NA
TGTGCCAGTAGTATGGGCGGTCGGGGCACAGATACGCAGTATTTT
CASSMGGRGTDTQYF
>TRBV28|TRBJ2-7|many|NA
TGTGCCAGCAGCCGAAGGGTACCCATCAACGAGCAGTACTTC
CASSRRVPINEQYF
>TRBV28|TRBJ2-7|NA|NA
TGTGCCAGCAGTCTCCTTCGGGGATACGAGCAGTACTTC
CASSLLRGYEQYF
>TRBV6-5|TRBJ2-7|many|NA
TGTGCCAGCAGGCTCCGTCAGGAGCAGTACTTC
CASRLRQEQYF
>TRBV7-9|TRBJ2-2|many|NA
TGTGCCAGCAGCTTTCTAGGGGAGCTGTTTTTT
CASSFLGELFF